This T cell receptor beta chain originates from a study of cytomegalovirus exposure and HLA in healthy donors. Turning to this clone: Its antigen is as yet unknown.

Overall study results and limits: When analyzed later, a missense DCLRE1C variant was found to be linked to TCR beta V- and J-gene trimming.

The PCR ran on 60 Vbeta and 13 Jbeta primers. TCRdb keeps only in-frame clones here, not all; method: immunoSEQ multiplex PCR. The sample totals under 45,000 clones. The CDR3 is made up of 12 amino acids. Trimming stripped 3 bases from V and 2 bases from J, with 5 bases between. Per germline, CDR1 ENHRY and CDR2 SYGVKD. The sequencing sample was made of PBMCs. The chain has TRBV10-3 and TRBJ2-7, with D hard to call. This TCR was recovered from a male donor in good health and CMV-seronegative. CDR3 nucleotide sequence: TGTGCCATCAGTGAACTAACCTACGAGCAGTACTTC. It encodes CAISELTYEQYF.